Listed here are 28 T cell receptor beta chains from one sample, sequenced in a study of blood T cell repertoires in COVID-19. Repertoires were generated with immunoSEQ multiplex PCR, while TCRdb's copy carries only in-frame clones and drops some. The repertoire holds about 270,000 clones, with around 90% as singletons. The sample comprised PBMCs or T cells enriched from blood (not recorded which). Receptor source: a woman under 40 with acute COVID-19.

In its sample, this clone was seen once. The chain is built from TRBV29-1 and TRBJ1-1, with D unclear. The length of the CDR3 is 14 residues. V was trimmed by 7 bases and J by 1 base, leaving 16 bases between them. CDR1 is SQVTM and CDR2 is ANQGSEA in the germline V gene. The CDR3 DNA reads as TGCAGCGCGGAGCCGGGAGAAGGGAACACTGAAGCTTTCTTT. Protein sequence: CSAEPGEGNTEAFF.

This chain uses TRBV4-3 with TRBJ1-5, with TRBD1 matching over 8 bases. Looked up from germline, CDR1 is LGHNA and CDR2 is YSLEER. This CDR3 contains 15 residues. V trimming: 0 bases; J trimming: 7 bases; junction bases outside the gene matches: 5. This CDR3 is CASSQDRQGRQPQHF. The CDR3 region has the DNA TGCGCCAGCAGCCAAGACCGACAGGGGCGGCAGCCCCAGCATTTT.

This clone was seen a single time. The chain joins TRBV6-1 to TRBJ2-1; TRBD1 agrees at 7 bases. The CDR3 contains 16 residues. The V gene's germline CDR1 is MNHNS and CDR2 SASEGT. Losses at the gene ends were 4 bases for V and 3 bases for J; bases not matched to a gene: 9. The CDR3 sequence is CASSGGGERNYNEQFF. CDR3 DNA sequence: TGTGCCAGCAGTGGAGGGGGCGAGCGGAACTACAATGAGCAGTTCTTC.

The chain links TRBV3-1 (or the pseudogene TRBV3-2) to TRBJ1-1, with D possibly being TRBD1 (5 bases). The CDR3 length is 14 residues. V was pared by 0 bases and J by 7 bases, with 12 bases between. Germline CDR1 LGHDT, CDR2 YNNKEL (reference sequence). The CDR3 sequence is CASSQDGTPREAFF. The CDR3 bases are TGTGCCAGCAGCCAAGATGGGACTCCCCGTGAAGCTTTCTTT.

This sequence joins TRBV15 and TRBJ2-7; TRBD2 might be the D (5 bases). CDR1 is LNHNV and CDR2 is YYDKDF in the germline V gene (reference sequence). This CDR3 has 14 residues. Trimming stripped 8 bases from V and 5 bases from J, with 19 bases between. The CDR3 DNA follows: TGTGCCACCCGCCGCTCGGGGATATTTGACGAGCAGTACTTC. Translated, it gives CATRRSGIFDEQYF.

The gene calls are TRBV11-2 and TRBJ2-7, with 7 bases that match TRBD2. Germline lookup yields CDR1 SGHAT and CDR2 FQNNGV. The V and J ends lost 0 bases and 3 bases, in that order; junction bases with no gene match: 2. The CDR3 consists of 14 residues. The CDR3 is CASSLDLADYEQYF. The DNA for the CDR3 is TGTGCCAGCAGCTTAGACCTAGCGGACTACGAGCAGTACTTC.

This chain uses TRBV24-1 with TRBJ1-2; 9 bases are a match to TRBD1. The CDR3 length is 13 residues. CDR1 and CDR2 from the germline V gene are KGHDR and SFDVKD. V was clipped by 12 bases and J by 6 bases; unmatched bases: 10. The CDR3 loop reads CAVTGTGMDGYTF. CDR3 coding DNA: TGTGCCGTAACCGGGACAGGGATGGATGGCTACACCTTC.

The V call is TRBV14, the J call TRBJ2-7, with 8 positions matching TRBD2. CDR1 SGHDN and CDR2 FVKESK come from the germline V gene. The CDR3 is 18 amino acids. The ends lost 3 bases at V and 3 bases at J; junction bases unmatched: 16. The chain's CDR3 is CASSQSPHREREIYEQYF. CDR3 nucleotides: TGTGCCAGCAGCCAGAGCCCACATAGGGAGCGGGAGATCTACGAGCAGTACTTC.

The V gene is TRBV5-1, the J gene TRBJ2-1; D may be TRBD2 (5 bases). The CDR3 consists of 15 residues. Trimming left V 0 bases short and J 2 bases short, with 9 bases between. Per germline, CDR1 SGHRS and CDR2 YFSETQ. The CDR3 spells CASSLEWRAYNEQFF. The CDR3 region has the DNA TGCGCCAGCAGCTTGGAATGGCGGGCCTACAATGAGCAGTTCTTC.

This clone was observed a handful of times. The rearrangement links TRBV4-2 to TRBJ2-2, with 8 positions matching TRBD2. The junction had 10 bases not matched to a gene; V was cut back by 7 bases and J by 6 bases. Germline V lookup: CDR1 LGHNA, CDR2 YNFKEQ. CDR3 size: 15 residues. The CDR3 region is CASIPGLGISGELFF. DNA for the CDR3: TGTGCCAGCATCCCGGGACTAGGAATCTCCGGGGAGCTGTTTTTT.

The V and J genes are TRBV10-3 and TRBJ2-5, with 10 positions matching TRBD2. The CDR3 covers 18 residues. Germline loops: CDR1 ENHRY, CDR2 SYGVKD. V trimming: 0 bases; J trimming: 1 base; junction bases outside the gene matches: 8. This chain's CDR3 is CAISESKWSGRGQETQYF. The CDR3 nucleotides are TGTGCCATCAGTGAGTCCAAGTGGAGCGGGAGGGGCCAAGAGACCCAGTACTTC.

This clone was seen just once. J is TRBJ2-3 and V is TRBV9; 8 nucleotides match TRBD2. Germline V gene lookup returns CDR1 SGDLS and CDR2 YYNGEE. After removal of 2 bases from V and 3 bases from J, the junction contained 11 bases not matched to a gene. The CDR3 totals 17 residues. CDR3 residues: CASSVRVAAGATDTQYF. For the CDR3, the DNA is TGTGCCAGCAGCGTGCGGGTGGCAGCGGGAGCGACAGATACGCAGTATTTT.

CDR3 coding DNA: TGTGCCAGCCGTGTCACGGACACCGGGGAGCTGTTTTTT. It translates to CASRVTDTGELFF. The chain uses TRBV12-3 or TRBV12-4 and TRBJ2-2; D ambiguous. The CDR3 totals 13 residues. V was clipped by 8 bases and J by 3 bases, with 10 bases between them.

V usage is TRBV7-9 and J usage is TRBJ2-7, with 10 positions matching TRBD2. CDR3 size: 18 residues. The V segment lost 4 bases and the J segment 1 base; nucleotides outside the gene matches: 13. Germline V gives CDR1 SEHNR, CDR2 FQNEAQ (reference sequence). The CDR3 spells CASSSAVGLAPSSYEQYF. The CDR3 DNA reads TGTGCCAGCAGCTCAGCGGTGGGACTAGCGCCTTCTTCCTACGAGCAGTACTTC.

The rearrangement uses TRBV5-1 and TRBJ2-5, with D possibly TRBD1 on 5 matching bases. Germline assignment: CDR1 SGHRS and CDR2 YFSETQ. This CDR3 contains 13 residues. The germline V and J ends were trimmed by 0 bases and 4 bases, with 7 bases remaining between them. CDR3 amino acids: CASSLDRIETQYF. DNA for the CDR3: TGCGCCAGCAGCTTGGACAGGATAGAGACCCAGTACTTC.

The chain couples TRBV5-1 to TRBJ2-7, with 10 bases identical to TRBD1. The CDR3 runs to 18 residues. Germline loops: CDR1 SGHRS, CDR2 YFSETQ. With 4 bases clipped from V and 6 bases from J, the junction kept 19 bases outside the gene matches. The CDR3 loop is CASSPRPGGTGAGVEQYF. In DNA form, the CDR3 reads TGCGCCAGCAGCCCACGCCCGGGCGGGACAGGGGCCGGTGTCGAGCAGTACTTC.

The chain is built from TRBV18 and TRBJ1-2, with 9 bases that match TRBD1. J lost 0 bases, V lost 3 bases, and 8 bases had no gene match. Germline assignment: CDR1 KGHSH and CDR2 LQKENI. CDR3 length: 17 amino acids. The CDR3 DNA sequence: TGTGCCAGCTCACCGCCCGGGACAGGGCTAGCTAACTATGGCTACACCTTC. It specifies CASSPPGTGLANYGYTF.

In this sample, this clone turned up once. J is TRBJ2-3 and V is TRBV2; 14 bases are shared with TRBD2. Germline-derived CDR1 and CDR2 are SNHLY and FYNNEI. This CDR3 spans 16 amino acids. V was clipped by 6 bases and J by 4 bases; unmatched bases: 6. The CDR3 sequence: CASSYGTSGSPDTQYF. CDR3 DNA sequence: TGTGCCAGCAGCTACGGGACTAGCGGGAGCCCAGATACGCAGTATTTT.

The chain joins TRBV7-3 to TRBJ2-1; TRBD2 matches at 9 bases. Germline V lookup: CDR1 SGHTA, CDR2 FQGTGA. Losses at the gene ends were 2 bases for V and 8 bases for J; bases not matched to a gene: 7. The CDR3 spans 15 residues. CDR3 region: CASSLGSGSGHEQFF. DNA for the CDR3: TGTGCCAGCAGCTTAGGTAGCGGGAGTGGCCATGAGCAGTTCTTC.

This sequence joins TRBV11-3 and TRBJ2-1; 11 bases fit TRBD1. The germline V gene encodes CDR1 SGHNT and CDR2 YENEEA. The J segment lost 10 bases and the V segment lost 2 bases, leaving 7 bases of the junction unmatched. This CDR3 is 15 amino acids long. The CDR3 spells CASSLSGTGGREQFF. In nucleotides, the CDR3 is TGTGCCAGCAGCTTATCTGGGACAGGGGGACGCGAGCAGTTCTTC.

The rearrangement links TRBV27 to TRBJ2-1, with 9 bases that match TRBD2. Germline assignment: CDR1 MNHEY and CDR2 SMNVEV (reference sequence). CDR3 length: 15 amino acids. The V gene end was trimmed by 3 bases and the J gene end by 15 bases; junction bases not matched to a gene: 15. The CDR3 sequence: CASSLVAGEGGTLFF. The CDR3 nucleotides are TGTGCCAGCAGTTTGGTAGCGGGAGAGGGGGGTACTCTGTTCTTC.

This clone was counted a single time. This rearrangement joins TRBV14 to TRBJ1-4; D unclear. The CDR3 consists of 15 residues. V was clipped by 1 base and J by 4 bases, with 10 bases between them. Germline CDR1 SGHDN, CDR2 FVKESK. Here the CDR3 DNA reads TGTGCCAGCAGCCAAGGAGGGCTGAATAATGAAAAACTGTTTTTT. It specifies CASSQGGLNNEKLFF.

This chain uses TRBV10-3 with TRBJ2-3; 11 bases match TRBD2. Looked up from germline, CDR1 is ENHRY and CDR2 is SYGVKD. The V gene end was trimmed by 3 bases and the J gene end by 4 bases; junction bases not matched to a gene: 9. The CDR3 totals 17 residues. In nucleotides, the CDR3 is TGTGCCATCAGTGAAAATCGGCTAGCGGGAGGCCCAGATACGCAGTATTTT. Translated: CAISENRLAGGPDTQYF.

The V call is TRBV7-2, the J call TRBJ2-7, with D perhaps TRBD2 (5 bases). This CDR3 region has 15 residues. Germline V gene lookup returns CDR1 SGHTA and CDR2 FQGNSA. V was cut by 3 bases and J by 3 bases, with 15 bases left in between. The CDR3 protein is CASSFSLGDGYEQYF. Here the CDR3 DNA reads TGTGCCAGCAGCTTTAGTCTGGGAGACGGCTACGAGCAGTACTTC.

The rearrangement links TRBV19 to TRBJ2-3; a weak D match, TRBD2 (6 bases). The CDR3 is 16 amino acids. V was shortened by 0 bases and J by 0 bases, with 10 bases between the two germline ends. CDR1 LNHDA and CDR2 SQIVND come from the germline V gene (reference sequence). The CDR3 DNA follows: TGTGCCAGTAGTATAGAGGGAAGCGGGAGCACAGATACGCAGTATTTT. This encodes CASSIEGSGSTDTQYF.

The CDR3, as DNA: TGTGCCAGCAGCGTAGGTACCTACAATGAGCAGTTCTTC. Its translation: CASSVGTYNEQFF. The chain recombines TRBV9 with TRBJ2-1; D unclear. Deletions cut 0 bases from V and 2 bases from J, with 3 bases between. The CDR3 loop spans 13 amino acids. The germline gives CDR1 SGDLS, CDR2 YYNGEE.

The chain has TRBV13 and TRBJ2-2; tentative D call: TRBD2 (5 bases). The V end lost 7 bases, the J end lost 0 bases, and 18 bases lay between the germline ends. Germline values: CDR1 PRHDT, CDR2 FYEKMQ (reference sequence). The CDR3 consists of 17 residues. CDR3 loop: CASTRRFGGSNTGELFF. DNA of the CDR3: TGTGCCAGCACCCGCCGTTTTGGCGGGTCGAACACCGGGGAGCTGTTTTTT.

Only one count was recorded for this clone. The chain recombines TRBV19 with TRBJ1-2; unclear D gene. The CDR3 has 15 amino acids. Germline V gives CDR1 LNHDA, CDR2 SQIVND (reference sequence). Trimming left V 0 bases short and J 1 base short, with 9 bases between. The CDR3 DNA reads TGTGCCAGTAGTATAGATCGGGAGGATAACTATGGCTACACCTTC. Translating it yields CASSIDREDNYGYTF. Looking up the rest from reference TRBV19 and TRBJ1-2 gives the full variable domain: DGGITQSPKYLFRKEGQNVTLSCEQNLNHDAMYWYRQDPGQGLRLIYYSQIVNDFQKGDIAEGYSVSREKKESFPLTVTSAQKNPTAFYLCASSIDREDNYGYTFGSGTRLTVV.